Listed below are T cell receptor beta chains from one sample, sequenced in a study of shared clonotypes between healthy human individuals. TCRdb's copy holds only in-frame clones and misses some; the assay was immunoSEQ multiplex PCR. The sample contains about 2.1 million clones, just over 90% of which appear only once. Sequenced material: naive CD8+ T cells from PBMCs. These receptors all stem from a man aged 18 to 35 in good health. Some clones in this sample may be carry-over from other donors' samples. Both conserved end residues are part of each CDR3. The D gene is left open where the match is weak. Some rows have no size entry. The others give once, few or many, or a class for an expanded clone.

TRBV27	NA	NA	TRBJ2-2	TGTGCCAGCAGTTTTGGAGGGGGCACCGGGGAGCTGTTTTTT	CASSFGGGTGELFF
TRBV9	NA	once	TRBJ2-7	TGTGCCAGCAGCGAGGGGGGAACTAGGCTCTACGAGCAGTACTTC	CASSEGGTRLYEQYF
TRBV5-1	NA	NA	TRBJ2-1	TGCGCCAGCGCAAGACAGGCCAATGAGCAGTTCTTC	CASARQANEQFF
TRBV13	NA	NA	TRBJ1-1	TGTGCCAGCAGCTTATCCGGGCTCACTGAAGCTTTCTTT	CASSLSGLTEAFF
TRBV9	NA	NA	TRBJ2-7	TGTGCCAGCAGCGTAGGAGGGCGGGATAAGCAGTACTTC	CASSVGGRDKQYF
TRBV5-1	TRBD2	NA	TRBJ2-7	TGCGCCAGCAGCCCCGGACTAGCGGGAGGGTTCTCCTACGAGCAGTACTTC	CASSPGLAGGFSYEQYF
TRBV5-1	NA	NA	TRBJ2-7	TGCGCCAGCATTGTGACAGGTTCCTACGAGCAGTACTTC	CASIVTGSYEQYF
TRBV4-3	NA	NA	TRBJ1-1	TGCGCCAGCAGCCAAGTTTCACAGCTCTACACTGAAGCTTTCTTT	CASSQVSQLYTEAFF
TRBV11-2	TRBD1	NA	TRBJ2-2	TGTGCCAGCACCATACGACAGGGGTTGTTAGCCGGGGAGCTGTTTTTT	CASTIRQGLLAGELFF
TRBV4-2	TRBD2	NA	TRBJ2-7	TGTGCCAGCAGCCCGGGGAGGGAGCCTCCCTACGAGCAGTACTTC	CASSPGREPPYEQYF
TRBV29-1	TRBD2	NA	TRBJ2-7	TGCAGCGCGAGACTAGCGTCTTACGAGCAGTACTTC	CSARLASYEQYF
TRBV9	NA	NA	TRBJ2-2	TGTGCCAGCAGCGTAGTCCCGGGAGCGCAAAACACCGGGGAGCTGTTTTTT	CASSVVPGAQNTGELFF
TRBV7-6	TRBD1	once	TRBJ1-4	TGTGCCAGCAGCTCACGGGAGACAGGGGGGGCAACTAATGAAAAACTGTTTTTT	CASSSRETGGATNEKLFF
TRBV7-9	NA	NA	TRBJ2-1	TGTGCCAGCAGCTTAGGGAGTAATGAGCAGTTCTTC	CASSLGSNEQFF
TRBV18	TRBD1	NA	TRBJ2-7	TGTGCCAGCTCATCACGTACAGGGGGTTGGGAGCAGTACTTC	CASSSRTGGWEQYF
TRBV7-9	TRBD1	NA	TRBJ2-7	TGTGCCAGCAGCCAAGACAGGGTGCAGTACTTC	CASSQDRVQYF
TRBV4-3	TRBD1	NA	TRBJ2-7	TGCGCCAGCAGCCAAGACGTAAGACAGGGGGACGAGCAGTACTTC	CASSQDVRQGDEQYF
TRBV5-5	NA	NA	TRBJ2-7	TGTGCCAGCAGCTTGGGGAGATTCGACTCCTACGAGCAGTACTTC	CASSLGRFDSYEQYF
TRBV28	TRBD2	NA	TRBJ2-5	TGTGCCAGCAACGCGGGAGGAGGAGAGACCCAGTACTTC	CASNAGGGETQYF
TRBV4-3	NA	NA	TRBJ1-2	TGCGCCAGCAGCCAACATACAGGGCACTATGGCTGCACCTTC	CASSQHTGHYGCTF
TRBV27	NA	NA	TRBJ1-1	TGTGCCAGCAGTTTGCAAACAGGGAGTACTGAAGCTTTCTTT	CASSLQTGSTEAFF
TRBV5-6	NA	once	TRBJ2-7	TGTGCCAGCAGCTTGGGGCAGGGGCACTACGAGCAGTACTTC	CASSLGQGHYEQYF
TRBV28	NA	NA	TRBJ2-1	TGTGCCAGCAGTTCCGTCCGCAACTACAAAAGCTCCTACAATGAGCAGTTCTTC	CASSSVRNYKSSYNEQFF
TRBV5-6	TRBD1	NA	TRBJ2-3	TGTGCCAGCAGCCTACGACAGGGAGCGCAGTATTTT	CASSLRQGAQYF
TRBV7-7	TRBD2	once	TRBJ2-1	TGTGCCAGCAGCCCCGGGGGGGGAAATGAGCAGTTCTTC	CASSPGGGNEQFF
TRBV4-3	TRBD2	NA	TRBJ2-1	TGCGCCAGCAGCCAAGCCACTAGCGGGAGGAAAAAGCAGTTCTTC	CASSQATSGRKKQFF
TRBV27	NA	NA	TRBJ1-3	TGTGCCAGCAGTCCCGATTGGTCGGGAAACACCATATATTTT	CASSPDWSGNTIYF
TRBV2	TRBD2	once	TRBJ2-2	TGTGCCAGCCTTACCCATGGACTAGCGGGACCGAACACCGGGGAGCTGTTTTTT	CASLTHGLAGPNTGELFF
TRBV6-5	NA	NA	TRBJ1-4	TGTGCCAGCCGCCCAGGGATCAGTGAAAAACTGTTTTTT	CASRPGISEKLFF
TRBV25-1	TRBD1	NA	TRBJ2-7	TGTGCCAGCAGTGAAACAGGGGGAACCTACGAGCAGTACTTC	CASSETGGTYEQYF
TRBV28	TRBD1	NA	TRBJ2-5	TGTGCCAGCAGTTTGATAACCGGGACAGGGGGCTTAGAGACCCAGTACTTC	CASSLITGTGGLETQYF
TRBV10-3	TRBD1	NA	TRBJ2-7	TGTGCCACCGCGGGACAGGGAGCCGAGCAGTACTTC	CATAGQGAEQYF
TRBV11-1	TRBD2	NA	TRBJ2-3	TGTGCCAGCAGCCGGACTAGCGGGATCACAGATACGCAGTATTTT	CASSRTSGITDTQYF
TRBV4-1	NA	NA	TRBJ2-7	TGCGCCAGCAGCCAAGTCACAAGATGGACAGAGTCCTACGAGCAGTACTTC	CASSQVTRWTESYEQYF
TRBV4-3	TRBD2	NA	TRBJ2-3	TGCGCCAGCAGCCAACACCGGCGGGAGGTTGAAGATACGCAGTATTTT	CASSQHRREVEDTQYF
TRBV15	TRBD1	NA	TRBJ1-4	TGTGCCACCAGCAAAGGCTTAGACAGGGTGTATGAAAAACTGTTTTTT	CATSKGLDRVYEKLFF
TRBV28	NA	NA	TRBJ2-1	TGTGCCAGCAGTTTGGAAACGGGGCCACTTAATGAGCAGTTCTTC	CASSLETGPLNEQFF
TRBV30	TRBD1	NA	TRBJ1-1	TGTGCCTGGAGTGCTTCGTACAGGGGGAACACTGAAGCTTTCTTT	CAWSASYRGNTEAFF
TRBV5-5	TRBD2	once	TRBJ2-7	TGTGCCAGCAGCTTGCTCGGGACTAGCGGGACCTACGAGCAGTACTTC	CASSLLGTSGTYEQYF
TRBV10-1	NA	NA	TRBJ2-5	TGCGCCAGCAGTGATGGGGGGCCAGAAGAGACCCAGTACTTC	CASSDGGPEETQYF
TRBV10-1	NA	NA	TRBJ2-5	TGCGCCAGCAGTGAGGATCGCACGGGAGAGACCCAGTACTTC	CASSEDRTGETQYF
TRBV30	NA	NA	TRBJ1-2	TGTGCCTGGGACACGGCAGGCTATGGCTACACCTTC	CAWDTAGYGYTF
TRBV7-6	NA	NA	TRBJ2-7	TGTGCCAGCAGCTTAGCCCAGGGCCACGAGCAGTACTTC	CASSLAQGHEQYF
TRBV7-9	TRBD1	NA	TRBJ2-7	TGTGCCAGCAGCGTCCCGGGACAGGGTTTAGGCGAGCAGTACTTC	CASSVPGQGLGEQYF
TRBV19	NA	NA	TRBJ1-4	TGTGCCAGTAGTACGTCAGGGGCTAATGAAAAACTGTTTTTT	CASSTSGANEKLFF
TRBV27	NA	NA	TRBJ1-2	TGTGCCAGCAGCCCGTCGACCGTCATCGGCTACACCTTC	CASSPSTVIGYTF
TRBV13	NA	NA	TRBJ1-5	TGTGCCAGCAGCATTGACAGGAATCAGCCCCAGCATTTT	CASSIDRNQPQHF
TRBV4-1	TRBD1	NA	TRBJ1-2	TGCGCCAGCAGCGCACAGGACAGGGCCAACTATGGCTACACCTTC	CASSAQDRANYGYTF